These 27 T cell receptor beta chains originate from one sample sequenced in a study of human T cells and chemical hapten exposure. The sample's time point: patch test 1, 2 weeks after DPC sensitization. The sample's treatment: therapeutic diphenylcyclopropenone sensitization with weekly scalp DPC. TCRdb called the RACE reads again in MiXCR, with one record for every CDR3 protein. The sample carries about 90,000 distinct CDR3 sequences, over 9.5% recorded once. The source material was whole blood, sampled in connection with sensitization to the hapten diphenylcyclopropenone (DPC). The receptors shown here come from a man aged 40-50 years with alopecia areata. Some clones in this sample may be carry-over from other donors' samples.

This clonotype was observed a few times. The rearrangement uses TRBV13 and TRBJ2-1; no clear D gene. CDR1 and CDR2 from the germline V gene are PRHDT and FYEKMQ (reference sequence). The CDR3 length is 16 residues. V lost 1 base to trimming and J lost 1 base, with 11 bases between them. CDR3 loop: CASSLADGGSYNEQFF. The CDR3 bases are TGTGCCAGCAGCTTAGCGGACGGTGGGTCCTACAATGAGCAGTTCTTC.

V usage is TRBV20-1 and J usage is TRBJ2-3; 10 bases match TRBD2. The V gene end was trimmed by 6 bases and the J gene end by 4 bases; junction bases not matched to a gene: 16. CDR3 length: 17 amino acids. Germline CDR1 is DFQATT and CDR2 is SNEGSKA (reference sequence). The CDR3 DNA reads as TGCAGTGCCAAAAGCGGGAGGGACTTCTTTGGCGCAGATACGCAGTATTTT. Translating gives CSAKSGRDFFGADTQYF.

The chain carries TRBV11-2 and TRBJ2-3, with 9 bases fitting TRBD1. The CDR3 has 17 residues. Trimming at V came to 7 bases and at J to 0 bases, leaving 11 bases not matched to a gene. The germline CDR1 and CDR2 sequences are SGHAT and FQNNGV. CDR3 DNA sequence: TGTGCCAGCAACACCCCGGACAGGGGCCCGAGCACAGATACGCAGTATTTT. Translating it yields CASNTPDRGPSTDTQYF.

This clonotype was observed a few times. The chain links TRBV25-1 to TRBJ2-2; D is possibly TRBD2 (5 bases). The CDR3 totals 15 residues. Trimming cost V 4 bases and J 5 bases, with 14 bases left between them. Germline CDR1 and CDR2: MGHDK and SYGVNS. The CDR3 bases are TGTGCCAGCAGTGGCCGAGGGATCGGTACCGGGGAGCTGTTTTTT. The encoded protein is CASSGRGIGTGELFF.

The CDR3 spells CASSSVAGGPFHYPDTQYF. In DNA form, the CDR3 reads TGTGCCAGCAGCTCCGTAGCGGGAGGGCCGTTTCACTACCCAGATACGCAGTATTTT. The V call is TRBV13, the J call TRBJ2-3; 11 nucleotides align to TRBD2. The CDR3 is 19 amino acids. The germline V gene has CDR1 PRHDT and CDR2 FYEKMQ (reference sequence). Germline trimming cut 4 bases from V and 4 bases from J; bases unmatched to any gene: 16.

Concerning this clonotype: A much more abundant neighbour one base away suggests this may be a read error. The chain has TRBV28 and TRBJ1-3; D gene ambiguous. V shed 7 bases and J shed 2 bases, with 18 bases lying between them. The CDR3 contains 16 residues. Germline CDR1 MDHEN, CDR2 SYDVKM. This CDR3 reads CASTFSLGRPGNTIYF. CDR3 nucleotide sequence: TGTGCCAGCACTTTCTCCCTGGGGAGGCCTGGAAACACCATATATTTT.

This clonotype was counted ten times or more. This chain connects TRBV28 to TRBJ2-7; weak D call: TRBD1 (5 bases). From germline, CDR1 is MDHEN and CDR2 SYDVKM. Trimming took 8 bases from V and 2 from J, leaving 19 bases between them. The CDR3 sequence is 15 residues long. The DNA of the CDR3 is TGTGCCAGCGGTAGGGCGGCAGGGCTTCCCTACGAGCAGTACGTC. It specifies CASGRAAGLPYEQYV.

Many counts were recorded for this clonotype. The rearrangement joins TRBV7-2 to TRBJ2-3; 9 nucleotides line up with TRBD2. The V segment lost 4 bases and the J segment 5 bases; nucleotides outside the gene matches: 10. The germline V gene has CDR1 SGHTA and CDR2 FQGNSA. The length of the CDR3 is 16 residues. CDR3 bases: TGTGCCAGCAGCTCCCGTGCGGGAGGGCGATTAGATACGCAGTATTTT. It translates to CASSSRAGGRLDTQYF.

The chain recombines TRBV5-4 with TRBJ1-2, with D possibly TRBD1 on 5 matching bases. The CDR3 covers 16 residues. Trimming cost V 4 bases and J 4 bases, with 20 bases left between them. Per the germline V gene, CDR1 is SGHNT and CDR2 is YYREEE (reference sequence). In DNA, the CDR3 is TGTGCCAGCAGCCTTAGAGCCGGGACGGACCCCTATGGCTACACCTTC. It encodes CASSLRAGTDPYGYTF.

The sample holds a few counts of this clonotype. The chain recombines TRBV27 with TRBJ1-1; D perhaps matches TRBD1 (6 bases). V shed 6 bases and J shed 11 bases, with 13 bases lying between them. In germline, CDR1 is MNHEY, CDR2 SMNVEV (reference sequence). This CDR3 is built from 11 residues. DNA for the CDR3: TGTGCCAGCAGACTGGGGGCGCGGGCTTTCTTT. This gives the protein CASRLGARAFF.

Ten or more counts support this clonotype. The V gene is TRBV20-1, the J gene TRBJ1-5, with D possibly TRBD1 on 5 matching bases. Trimming shortened V by 4 bases and J by 8 bases, and 15 bases separated the two germline ends. CDR1 is DFQATT, CDR2 SNEGSKA, per germline (reference sequence). The CDR3 loop spans 13 amino acids. The chain's CDR3 is CSAKRTNTEPQHF. CDR3 nucleotides: TGCAGTGCTAAAAGGACAAATACAGAGCCCCAGCATTTT.

This clonotype was counted ten times or more. This chain joins TRBV29-1 and TRBJ2-3; the match to TRBD1 covers 9 bases. J was trimmed by 6 bases and V by 1 base; bases with no gene match: 8. CDR1 is SQVTM and CDR2 is ANQGSEA in the germline V gene. The CDR3 loop spans 15 amino acids. The CDR3 bases are TGCAGCGTTGAAGTCTTACAGGGGGCCTCCGATACGCAGTATTTT. This sequence encodes CSVEVLQGASDTQYF.

The chain couples TRBV3-1 to TRBJ2-5; no clear D. There are 12 residues in the CDR3. The V and J ends lost 8 bases and 5 bases respectively, with 12 bases between them. Germline assignment: CDR1 LGHDT and CDR2 YNNKEL (reference sequence). The CDR3 here is CASLAPGETQYF. For the CDR3, the DNA is TGTGCCAGCCTCGCGCCCGGGGAGACCCAGTACTTC.

This clonotype was observed a handful of times. CDR3 sequence (DNA): TGTGCCAGCAGCCCCGGACTAGGGGTTTACAATGAGCAGTTCTTC. It is translated as CASSPGLGVYNEQFF. The chain uses TRBV7-2 and TRBJ2-1, with TRBD2 identical over 7 bases. Germline trimming cut 5 bases from V and 4 bases from J; bases unmatched to any gene: 8. Germline V CDR1 and CDR2: SGHTA, FQGNSA. The CDR3 covers 15 residues.

This clonotype was found a few times. J is TRBJ1-2 and V is TRBV29-1, with D perhaps TRBD1 (5 bases). Trimming pared 4 bases from V and 1 base from J, leaving 7 bases between. Per the germline V gene, CDR1 is SQVTM and CDR2 is ANQGSEA. This CDR3 spans 12 amino acids. CDR3 nucleotide sequence: TGCAGCGTTGCCGGGGGTAACTATGGCTACACCTTC. This translates into CSVAGGNYGYTF.

The chain carries TRBV29-1 and TRBJ2-5; D may match TRBD1 or TRBD2 (6 bases each). V was shortened by 0 bases and J by 5 bases, with 10 bases between the two germline ends. Per germline, CDR1 SQVTM and CDR2 ANQGSEA. There are 13 residues in the CDR3. The CDR3 is CSVEDTGRETQYF. In DNA, the CDR3 is TGCAGCGTTGAAGATACAGGGAGGGAGACCCAGTACTTC.

The gene calls are TRBV11-1 and TRBJ2-1, with D possibly being TRBD2 (6 bases). The CDR3 is made up of 14 amino acids. Germline assignment: CDR1 SGHAT and CDR2 FQDESV (reference sequence). V lost 6 bases and J lost 7, with 16 bases in between. CDR3 coding DNA: TGTGCCAGCAGTCACCGGGACTGGCCTAATGAGCAGTTCTTC. It encodes CASSHRDWPNEQFF. The entire variable domain, with the rest obtained from reference TRBV11-1 and TRBJ2-1, is as follows: EAEVAQSPRYKITEKSQAVAFWCDPISGHATLYWYRQILGQGPELLVQFQDESVVDDSQLPKDRFSAERLKGVDSTLKIQPAELGDSAMYLCASSHRDWPNEQFFGPGTRLTVL.

The chain links TRBV6-2 or TRBV6-3 to TRBJ2-2; D is unclear. V was trimmed by 5 bases and J by 6 bases, leaving 16 bases between them. Germline values: CDR1 MNHEY, CDR2 SVGEGT. The CDR3 contains 15 residues. CDR3 amino acids: CASSHVYPTAGELFF. Written as DNA, the CDR3 is TGTGCCAGCAGTCACGTCTACCCGACGGCCGGGGAGCTGTTTTTT.

The CDR3 protein is CASSLFRGGGDTQYF. CDR3 in DNA: TGTGCCAGCAGTTTATTCAGAGGTGGGGGAGATACGCAGTATTTT. This rearrangement joins TRBV12-3 or TRBV12-4 to TRBJ2-3; perhaps D is TRBD1 or TRBD2 (5 bases each). This CDR3 contains 15 residues. Trimming stripped 2 bases from V and 5 bases from J, with 14 bases between.

In this sample, this clonotype turned up a few times. This sequence joins TRBV5-1 and TRBJ2-6; 12 positions match TRBD1. Germline trimming cut 4 bases from V and 2 bases from J; bases unmatched to any gene: 4. The germline V gene has CDR1 SGHRS and CDR2 YFSETQ. The CDR3 length is 17 residues. CDR3 bases: TGCGCCAGCAGCCCCGGGACAGGGGGCGCTGGGGCCAACGTCCTGACTTTC. The encoded protein is CASSPGTGGAGANVLTF.

The gene calls are TRBV29-1 and TRBJ2-1; 8 bases align to TRBD2. The CDR3 has 13 amino acids. The germline gives CDR1 SQVTM, CDR2 ANQGSEA. J lost 0 bases, V lost 6 bases, and 1 base had no gene match. The CDR3 loop reads CSVTSASYNEQFF. The DNA for the CDR3 is TGCAGCGTGACTAGCGCCTCCTACAATGAGCAGTTCTTC.

This clonotype was seen only a few times. The gene calls are TRBV28 and TRBJ2-6, with 7 nucleotides matching TRBD1. Germline loops: CDR1 MDHEN, CDR2 SYDVKM. This CDR3 has 16 amino acids. J gave up 3 bases and V 1 base, and 3 bases lay outside the gene matches. CDR3 nucleotides: TGTGCCAGCAGTTTATTTACAGGGGTTGGGGCCAACGTCCTGACTTTC. Protein: CASSLFTGVGANVLTF.

The chain carries TRBV10-3 and TRBJ2-3; TRBD2 is a possible D gene (7 bases). Germline CDR1 ENHRY, CDR2 SYGVKD. V lost 4 bases and J lost 5, with 10 bases in between. This CDR3 region has 13 residues. The CDR3 region has the DNA TGTGCCATCAGTGGAGCGGGACAAGATACGCAGTATTTT. Encoded protein: CAISGAGQDTQYF.

V is TRBV20-1 and J is TRBJ2-3; D may be TRBD2 (5 bases). The length of the CDR3 is 14 residues. CDR1 is DFQATT, CDR2 SNEGSKA, per germline (reference sequence). The germline V and J ends were trimmed by 2 bases and 1 base, with 10 bases remaining between them. CDR3 bases: TGCAGTGCTAGACCGGGGTATCGCACAGATACGCAGTATTTT. The encoded protein is CSARPGYRTDTQYF.

This chain links TRBV7-2 with TRBJ2-7, with TRBD2 matching 12 bases. The CDR3 is 14 amino acids. The junction had 4 bases not matched to a gene; V was cut back by 5 bases and J by 5 bases. CDR1 and CDR2 from the germline V gene are SGHTA and FQGNSA. The CDR3, as DNA: TGTGCCAGCAGCGGGGGACTAGCGGGTCACGAGCAGTACGTC. This codes for CASSGGLAGHEQYV.

The V and J genes are TRBV28 and TRBJ2-1; 15 nucleotides align to TRBD2. Germline V gene sequence: CDR1 MDHEN, CDR2 SYDVKM. J lost 8 bases, V lost 6 bases, and 14 bases had no gene match. The CDR3 spans 18 residues. For the CDR3, the DNA is TGTGCCAGCAGCACCGGGACTAGCGGGAGGACCCTTGGGGATGAGCAGTTCTTC. This translates into CASSTGTSGRTLGDEQFF.

The CDR3 DNA reads TGTGCCAGCCGGGACTCGGCCACAGATACGCAGTATTTT. This sequence encodes CASRDSATDTQYF. This sequence joins TRBV5-6 and TRBJ2-3, with D tentatively TRBD2 (6 bases). V was pared by 7 bases and J by 2 bases, with 11 bases between. Germline values: CDR1 SGHDT, CDR2 YYEEEE. The CDR3 consists of 13 residues.